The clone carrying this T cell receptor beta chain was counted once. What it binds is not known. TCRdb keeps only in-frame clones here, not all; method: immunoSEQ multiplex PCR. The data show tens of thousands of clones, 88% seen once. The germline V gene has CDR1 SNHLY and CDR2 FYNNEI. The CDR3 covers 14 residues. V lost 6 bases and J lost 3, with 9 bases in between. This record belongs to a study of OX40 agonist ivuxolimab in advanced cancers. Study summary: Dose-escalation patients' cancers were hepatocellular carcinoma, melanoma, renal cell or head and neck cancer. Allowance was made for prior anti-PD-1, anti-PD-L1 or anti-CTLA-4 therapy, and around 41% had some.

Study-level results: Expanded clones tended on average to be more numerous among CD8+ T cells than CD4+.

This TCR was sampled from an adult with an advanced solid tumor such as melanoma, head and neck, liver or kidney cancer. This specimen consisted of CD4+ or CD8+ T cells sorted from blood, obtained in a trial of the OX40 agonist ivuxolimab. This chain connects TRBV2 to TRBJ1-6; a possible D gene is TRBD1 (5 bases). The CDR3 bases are TGTGCCAGCAGCGTCGACAGCTATAATTCACCCCTCCACTTT. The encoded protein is CASSVDSYNSPLHF.